This TCR beta chain comes out of a study of cytomegalovirus exposure and HLA in healthy donors. Background on the study: Early released data had 65 million to 100 million unique TCRs, all coming from HLA-typed donors. Membership in the Caucasian-associated ancestry cluster was found for around 85% of approximately 400 genotyped donors.

Findings and caveats of the study: Sequencing likely generated an artifact that appeared as a cluster of highly shared sequence variants. Later analysis showed TCR association rates varying by HLA locus, highest for DRB1 and lowest for HLA-C.

Per the germline V gene, CDR1 is LGHNA and CDR2 is YSLEER. Trimming removed 11 bases from V and 1 base from J, with 8 bases in between. The CDR3 runs to 11 residues. The PCR employed 60 Vbeta primers together with 13 Jbeta primers. Using immunoSEQ multiplex PCR, the repertoire was profiled, and TCRdb retains in-frame clones only, with some absent. The sample has roughly 130,000 clones, under 70% seen once; the top ten hold 1.5% to 1.9%. Concerning this clone itself: What it recognizes is unknown.

J is TRBJ2-5 and V is TRBV4-3; possibly TRBD1 for D (6 bases). Input material: PBMCs. This sequence was found in a man aged 18 to 29 in good health and CMV-seronegative. CDR3 nucleotides: TGCGCCCTCAGGGGCCAAGAGACCCAGTACTTC. This gives the protein CALRGQETQYF.